This T cell receptor beta chain came from a study of blood T cell repertoires in COVID-19. Across the study: Whether acute or convalescent, the COVID-19 samples came from the United States, Italy and Spain. From T cells, B-cell-depleted T cells, or PBMCs came the material, which was cDNA or gDNA.

CDR3 size: 15 residues. Original processing notes: Amplifying reference gene primers gave estimates of nucleated cell counts. Using immunoSEQ multiplex PCR, the repertoire was profiled, and TCRdb retains in-frame clones only, with some absent. The V and J calls and clone size were taken over from that table, and D and trimming were inferred from the DNA. In the table there are 100,000 to 150,000 clones, around 83% of which are singletons. This chain joins TRBV21-1 and TRBJ1-5. TRBV21-1 is a listed pseudogene. The TCR was taken from a man between 60 and 75 years old with acute or convalescent COVID-19. Sequencing used peripheral blood. The CDR3 reads CASSKDRRNNQPQHF. CDR3 in DNA: TGTGCCAGCAGCAAAGACCGGAGAAACAATCAGCCCCAGCATTTT.